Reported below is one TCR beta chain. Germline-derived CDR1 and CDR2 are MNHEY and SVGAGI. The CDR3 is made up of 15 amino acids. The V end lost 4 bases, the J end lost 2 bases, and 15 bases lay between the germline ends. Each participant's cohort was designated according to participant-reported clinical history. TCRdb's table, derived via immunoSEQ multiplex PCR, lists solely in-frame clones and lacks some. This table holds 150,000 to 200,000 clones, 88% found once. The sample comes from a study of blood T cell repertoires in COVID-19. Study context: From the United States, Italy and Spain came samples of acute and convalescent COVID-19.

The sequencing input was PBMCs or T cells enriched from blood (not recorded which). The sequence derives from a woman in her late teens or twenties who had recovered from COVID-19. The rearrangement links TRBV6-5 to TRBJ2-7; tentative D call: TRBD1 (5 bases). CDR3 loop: CASSSRRGSPYEQYF. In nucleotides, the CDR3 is TGTGCCAGCAGTTCTCGAAGGGGTTCCCCCTACGAGCAGTACTTC.